Each of the 19 T cell receptor beta chains below was sequenced from the same sample in a study of Ad26.COV2.S vaccination and SARS-CoV-2 variants. As for treatment: about 20 received Ad26.COV2.S at low or high dose, single or two shots; about five received placebo; per-sample allocation not given. Specimen acquisition occurred on day 63 following the initial vaccine or placebo injection. The table came from immunoSEQ multiplex PCR; TCRdb's copy has only in-frame clones and leaves some out. The table shows around 250,000 clones, with around 88% occurring only once. Specimen: peripheral blood, collected in a trial of Ad26.COV2.S vaccine versus placebo. The receptor set was obtained from a person between 18 and 65 years old who received the Ad26.COV2.S COVID-19 vaccine or a placebo.

The chain is built from TRBV24-1 and TRBJ2-1; 10 nucleotides match TRBD1. V lost 4 bases and J lost 5; bases outside the gene matches: 7. The CDR3 is made up of 16 amino acids. CDR1 is KGHDR, CDR2 SFDVKD, per germline. CDR3 amino acids: CATSDPGQGPHNEQFF. The DNA of the CDR3 is TGTGCCACCAGTGACCCGGGACAGGGGCCCCACAATGAGCAGTTCTTC.

This clone was seen a single time. This chain joins TRBV11-2 and TRBJ1-1; weak D call: TRBD1 (6 bases). The CDR3 spans 13 residues. Germline V gene lookup returns CDR1 SGHAT and CDR2 FQNNGV. Trimming removed 6 bases from V and 1 base from J, with 9 bases in between. The CDR3 region is CASSTQGNTEAFF. CDR3 coding DNA: TGTGCCAGCAGTACACAGGGGAACACTGAAGCTTTCTTT.

The chain joins TRBV6-5 to TRBJ1-4, with 7 nucleotides matching TRBD1. Germline lookup yields CDR1 MNHEY and CDR2 SVGAGI. Unmatched junction bases numbered 5, after V lost 2 bases and J lost 5 bases. The CDR3 covers 15 residues. Here the CDR3 DNA reads TGTGCCAGCAGTTACCGACAGGGCTTAAATGAAAAACTGTTTTTT. Translation: CASSYRQGLNEKLFF.

In its sample, this clone was seen a few times. This chain joins TRBV6-2 or TRBV6-3 and TRBJ1-5; weak D call: TRBD1 (6 bases). The CDR3 is made up of 16 amino acids. Germline V gives CDR1 MNHEY, CDR2 SVGEGT. Trimming stripped 0 bases from V and 2 bases from J, with 11 bases between. For the CDR3, the DNA is TGTGCCAGCAGTTACTCGGACAGCGCCCGCAATCAGCCCCAGCATTTT. Protein product: CASSYSDSARNQPQHF.

V and J are TRBV3-1 (or the pseudogene TRBV3-2) and TRBJ2-1; 12 nucleotides agree with TRBD2. Germline V gene sequence: CDR1 LGHDT, CDR2 YNNKEL (reference sequence). With V trimmed by 0 bases and J by 14 bases, 8 bases remained unmatched. This CDR3 contains 15 residues. CDR3 protein: CASSQDLTSGRSEFF. In nucleotides, the CDR3 is TGTGCCAGCAGCCAAGATTTAACTAGCGGGAGGAGTGAGTTCTTC.

The genes are TRBV11-3 and TRBJ2-1; 7 bases align to TRBD2. J was trimmed by 9 bases and V by 2 bases; bases with no gene match: 10. This CDR3 is 15 amino acids long. The V gene's germline CDR1 is SGHNT and CDR2 YENEEA. The CDR3 sequence: CASSLMASGSGEQFF. The CDR3 nucleotides are TGTGCCAGCAGCTTAATGGCTAGCGGTAGCGGTGAGCAGTTCTTC.

The chain is built from TRBV11-2 and TRBJ2-3; a possible D gene is TRBD2 (7 bases). V was trimmed by 1 base and J by 0 bases, leaving 8 bases between them. Germline CDR1 is SGHAT and CDR2 is FQNNGV. The CDR3 runs 15 residues. CDR3 nucleotide sequence: TGTGCCAGCAGCTTAGGGGGGGGCAGCACAGATACGCAGTATTTT. The encoded protein is CASSLGGGSTDTQYF.

V is TRBV6-6 and J is TRBJ2-5, with 8 bases aligning to TRBD2. The V segment lost 2 bases and the J segment 4 bases; nucleotides outside the gene matches: 6. The CDR3 covers 15 residues. Germline assignment: CDR1 MNHNY and CDR2 SVGAGI (reference sequence). The CDR3 spells CASSYRSGRGETQYF. CDR3 bases: TGTGCCAGCAGTTACAGGAGCGGGAGAGGAGAGACCCAGTACTTC.

This clone was detected a few times. The chain joins TRBV20-1 to TRBJ2-7, with TRBD1 as a possible D gene (5 bases). Germline V gene lookup returns CDR1 DFQATT and CDR2 SNEGSKA (reference sequence). Trimming stripped 5 bases from V and 4 bases from J, with 9 bases between. The CDR3 contains 11 residues. The CDR3 nucleotides are TGCAGTGCTCGCAGGGAATACGAGCAGTACTTC. As protein: CSARREYEQYF.

The V call is TRBV12-5, the J call TRBJ2-3, with D perhaps TRBD1 (6 bases). The V end lost 6 bases, the J end lost 6 bases, and 19 bases lay between the germline ends. The length of the CDR3 is 15 residues. Germline CDR1 reads LGHNT; CDR2 reads FRNRAP. CDR3 sequence (DNA): TGTGCTAGTGGGACCGGACAGCCGGGGAGCGATACGCAGTATTTT. It is translated as CASGTGQPGSDTQYF.

The gene calls are TRBV7-9 and TRBJ2-2, with 9 bases aligning to TRBD2. This CDR3 is built from 17 residues. The germline V gene has CDR1 SEHNR and CDR2 FQNEAQ (reference sequence). The J segment lost 7 bases and the V segment lost 1 base, leaving 10 bases of the junction unmatched. The CDR3 is CASSLGGASGTVGELFF. The CDR3 region has the DNA TGTGCCAGCAGCTTAGGGGGCGCTAGCGGGACTGTCGGGGAGCTGTTTTTT.

For the CDR3, the DNA is TGTGCCAGTAGCGATGGCATATTCTCTGGAAACACCATATATTTT. Encoded protein: CASSDGIFSGNTIYF. The gene calls are TRBV19 and TRBJ1-3; D not resolved. The CDR3 loop spans 15 amino acids. Per the germline V gene, CDR1 is LNHDA and CDR2 is SQIVND (reference sequence). V lost 6 bases and J 0 bases, leaving 12 bases between the germline ends. Combining the CDR3 with reference TRBV19 and TRBJ1-3 gives the whole variable domain DGGITQSPKYLFRKEGQNVTLSCEQNLNHDAMYWYRQDPGQGLRLIYYSQIVNDFQKGDIAEGYSVSREKKESFPLTVTSAQKNPTAFYLCASSDGIFSGNTIYFGEGSWLTVV.

The chain employs TRBV5-4 and TRBJ2-5, with D perhaps TRBD1 (5 bases). The CDR3 extends over 13 amino acids. Germline loops: CDR1 SGHNT, CDR2 YYREEE (reference sequence). Trimming cost V 6 bases and J 5 bases, with 14 bases left between them. The CDR3 loop reads CASKGAGYETQYF. In DNA, the CDR3 is TGTGCCAGCAAAGGGGCAGGGTACGAGACCCAGTACTTC.

The J gene is TRBJ2-1, the V gene TRBV6-2 or TRBV6-3; 7 nucleotides line up with TRBD2. With V trimmed by 2 bases and J by 4 bases, 2 bases remained unmatched. The germline gives CDR1 MNHEY, CDR2 SVGEGT. CDR3 length: 14 amino acids. In DNA form, the CDR3 reads TGTGCCAGCAGTTACGGCGGGGGATACAATGAGCAGTTCTTC. It translates to CASSYGGGYNEQFF.

The gene calls are TRBV19 and TRBJ1-6; 7 nucleotides agree with TRBD1. The germline V gene has CDR1 LNHDA and CDR2 SQIVND (reference sequence). This CDR3 contains 14 residues. The ends lost 5 bases at V and 12 bases at J; junction bases unmatched: 10. CDR3: CASSADRVEGPLHF. DNA of the CDR3: TGTGCCAGTAGTGCCGACAGGGTAGAGGGACCCCTCCACTTT.

V usage is TRBV6-2 or TRBV6-3 and J usage is TRBJ1-1; 9 bases map to TRBD1. Germline values: CDR1 MNHEY, CDR2 SVGEGT. This CDR3 region has 17 residues. The trim removed 0 bases at V and 6 bases at J, leaving 11 bases unmatched. CDR3 region: CASSYSAGQGRVAEAFF. CDR3 coding DNA: TGTGCCAGCAGTTACTCAGCCGGACAGGGGAGGGTAGCTGAAGCTTTCTTT.

This sequence joins TRBV7-9 and TRBJ2-2; weak D call: TRBD2 (6 bases). V was pared by 1 base and J by 4 bases, with 13 bases between. The germline V gene has CDR1 SEHNR and CDR2 FQNEAQ (reference sequence). This CDR3 contains 16 residues. This chain's CDR3 is CASSLEAGSRTGELFF. The CDR3 bases are TGTGCCAGCAGCTTAGAGGCCGGGAGCCGCACCGGGGAGCTGTTTTTT.

The CDR3 spells CASRLMTGGNTEAFF. DNA for the CDR3: TGTGCCAGCAGGTTAATGACAGGGGGGAACACTGAAGCTTTCTTT. The chain uses TRBV2 and TRBJ1-1; 9 bases match TRBD1. The CDR3 sequence is 15 residues long. V was clipped by 6 bases and J by 1 base; unmatched bases: 6. Germline V CDR1 and CDR2: SNHLY, FYNNEI. Full variable domain (remainder filled in from reference TRBV2 and TRBJ1-1): EPEVTQTPSHQVTQMGQEVILRCVPISNHLYFYWYRQILGQKVEFLVSFYNNEISEKSEIFDDQFSVERPDGSNFTLKIRSTKLEDSAMYFCASRLMTGGNTEAFFGQGTRLTVV.

The CDR3 DNA reads TGTGCCAGCAGTAACGGGACTAGCGGGGGTAATGAGCAGTTCTTC. Amino acid sequence: CASSNGTSGGNEQFF. The chain combines TRBV6-4 with TRBJ2-1; TRBD2 matches 14 bases. V was clipped by 5 bases and J by 7 bases; unmatched bases: 4. Germline V CDR1 and CDR2: MRHNA, SNTAGT. CDR3 length: 15 amino acids.